This note documents a single T cell receptor beta chain sequence. The target antigen is unknown. These data belong to a study of graft-versus-host responses after intestinal transplantation. In the study overall: Multivisceral, liver-intestinal, or isolated intestinal grafts were transplanted into recipients. Following induction with anti-thymocyte globulin, all recipients were given tacrolimus and steroids for about 3 years.

Study results and caveats: Recipient bone marrow held GvH clones, some seen earlier in ileum or blood. Elevated graft-versus-host to host-versus-graft clonal ratios in allografts were recorded for patients with graft-donor T cell macrochimerism.

CDR3 length: 15 residues. Germline assignment: CDR1 ENHRY and CDR2 SYGVKD. V was cut by 6 bases and J by 5 bases, with 19 bases left in between. The repertoire was sequenced with immunoSEQ multiplex PCR; TCRdb's copy has only in-frame clones and lacks some. The profile shows about 59,000 clones, roughly 93% of them singletons. The chain recombines TRBV10-3 with TRBJ2-5, with D perhaps matching TRBD2 (5 bases). This receptor was identified in a human donor who was the organ donor for an intestinal transplant. Sample: unstimulated CD4+ T cells sorted from spleen or lymph node cells, taken before transplant. In DNA form, the CDR3 reads TGTGCCATCAGGGAATTTCGAGACGGGGAGGAGACCCAGTACTTC. It codes for CAIREFRDGEETQYF.